Included here is one T cell receptor beta chain sequence, with context. Its antigen is unknown. Healthy donors had no documented immune events, such as infections, while sampled. The sample comes from a study of identifying expanded T cells in peripheral blood. The junction had 10 bases not matched to a gene; V was cut back by 5 bases and J by 1 base. Germline V gene lookup returns CDR1 LGHNA and CDR2 YNFKEQ. This CDR3 has 17 residues. General study findings and limits: Differentially abundant clones: 0.95 to 1.5 between replicates, 15 to 17 at 2 to 3 weeks, 19 at four. Clone count variance between approximately 2-week samples rose with total template count.

Profiled with immunoSEQ multiplex PCR; TCRdb holds only in-frame clones, not every one. The sample lists around 84,000 clones, 80% to 90% seen once, with about 7% in the top ten. The sequenced sample was blood. This sequence originates from a person aged 18 to 75 in good health. This chain connects TRBV4-2 to TRBJ2-3, with 9 nucleotides matching TRBD1. Here the CDR3 DNA reads TGTGCCAGCAGCGGTCCGGGACAGGGACGTGGCACAGATACGCAGTATTTT. It yields the protein CASSGPGQGRGTDTQYF.